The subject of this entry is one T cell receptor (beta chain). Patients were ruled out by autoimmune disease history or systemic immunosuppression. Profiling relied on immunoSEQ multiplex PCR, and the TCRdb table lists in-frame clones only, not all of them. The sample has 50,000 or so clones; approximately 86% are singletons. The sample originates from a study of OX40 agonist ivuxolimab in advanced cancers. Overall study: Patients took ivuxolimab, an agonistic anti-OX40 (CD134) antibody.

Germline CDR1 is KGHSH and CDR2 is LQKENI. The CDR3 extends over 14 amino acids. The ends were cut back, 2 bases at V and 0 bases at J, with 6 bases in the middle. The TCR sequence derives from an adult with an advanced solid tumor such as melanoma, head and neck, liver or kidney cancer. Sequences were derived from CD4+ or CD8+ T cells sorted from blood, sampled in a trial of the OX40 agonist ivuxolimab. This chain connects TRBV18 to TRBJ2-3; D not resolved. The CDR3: CASSPSHSTDTQYF. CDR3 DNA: TGTGCCAGCTCACCAAGCCACAGCACAGATACGCAGTATTTT.